Presented here are 8 T cell receptor beta chains from one specimen sequenced in a study of beta chain features in type 1 diabetes. The study reverse transcribed the entire isolated RNA, so it sequenced expressed TCRB transcripts. Method: immunoSEQ multiplex PCR; TCRdb's copy keeps in-frame clones and lacks some. The data contain hundreds of thousands of clones, 15% to 20% of them seen just once; the ten biggest clones take up about 0.025%. Sequencing was performed on naive CD4+ T cells from blood. The receptors were gathered from a woman aged 18-29 years in good health.

The chain recombines TRBV6-6 with TRBJ2-7; 11 nucleotides line up with TRBD1. Per the germline V gene, CDR1 is MNHNY and CDR2 is SVGAGI (reference sequence). The ends lost 7 bases at V and 3 bases at J; junction bases unmatched: 5. This CDR3 is built from 14 residues. The CDR3 coding sequence is TGTGCCAGCAAAACGGGACAGGGGGACTACGAGCAGTACTTC. The encoded protein is CASKTGQGDYEQYF.

This clone has just a few counts. The rearrangement joins TRBV6-1 to TRBJ2-4, with D hard to call. Trimming removed 10 bases from V and 0 bases from J, with 10 bases in between. The CDR3 covers 13 residues. Germline V gives CDR1 MNHNS, CDR2 SASEGT. As DNA, the CDR3 is TGTGCCACGGGTATACTAGCCAAAAACATTCAGTACTTC. Amino acid sequence: CATGILAKNIQYF.

This clone was seen a handful of times. The chain carries TRBV28 and TRBJ2-7; 7 bases agree with TRBD1. The CDR3 spans 15 residues. From germline, CDR1 is MDHEN and CDR2 SYDVKM. Trimming cost V 5 bases and J 3 bases; bases outside gene matches: 10. CDR3 in amino acids: CASSPPGTVHYEQYF. CDR3 bases: TGTGCCAGCAGTCCACCCGGGACAGTCCACTACGAGCAGTACTTC.

The genes are TRBV4-3 and TRBJ2-1, with 10 nucleotides matching TRBD2. V shed 4 bases, J shed 2 bases, and the junction held 5 bases outside the gene matches. There are 16 residues in the CDR3. Germline V CDR1 and CDR2: LGHNA, YSLEER. CDR3 nucleotide sequence: TGCGCCAGCAGCCGCTACCTAGCGGGAGCCTACAATGAGCAGTTCTTC. Its protein product is CASSRYLAGAYNEQFF.

The V and J genes are TRBV9 and TRBJ1-4; 7 bases are shared with TRBD1. CDR1 is SGDLS and CDR2 is YYNGEE in the germline V gene. After removal of 2 bases from V and 4 bases from J, the junction contained 2 bases not matched to a gene. This CDR3 has 14 residues. CDR3 coding DNA: TGTGCCAGCAGCGTGACAGGGTTTAATGAAAAACTGTTTTTT. Encoded protein: CASSVTGFNEKLFF. The full variable domain, its missing parts supplied by reference TRBV9 and TRBJ1-4, is DSGVTQTPKHLITATGQRVTLRCSPRSGDLSVYWYQQSLDQGLQFLIQYYNGEERAKGNILERFSAQQFPDLHSELNLSSLELGDSALYFCASSVTGFNEKLFFGSGTQLSVL.

The rearrangement links TRBV18 to TRBJ2-3, with D possibly called TRBD1 or TRBD2 (5 bases each). The CDR3 is made up of 14 amino acids. The V end lost 6 bases, the J end lost 6 bases, and 16 bases lay between the germline ends. Germline V gene lookup returns CDR1 KGHSH and CDR2 LQKENI. The CDR3 DNA reads as TGTGCCAGCTCCACCGGGATATCAGGGGATACGCAGTATTTT. Amino acid sequence: CASSTGISGDTQYF.

The chain has TRBV4-3 and TRBJ2-2; a weak D match, TRBD1 (5 bases). Germline CDR1 LGHNA, CDR2 YSLEER. The ends were cut back, 0 bases at V and 5 bases at J, with 13 bases in the middle. The CDR3 has 16 residues. The CDR3 loop is CASSQEGSGFTGELFF. The CDR3 nucleotides read TGCGCCAGCAGCCAAGAGGGGTCAGGGTTTACCGGGGAGCTGTTTTTT.

The chain combines TRBV10-2 with TRBJ2-1; D might be TRBD2 (5 bases). Germline V gives CDR1 WSHSY, CDR2 SAAADI. This CDR3 comprises 16 residues. Trimming left V 2 bases short and J 0 bases short, with 11 bases between. CDR3 protein: CASSELRRVSYNEQFF. CDR3 DNA sequence: TGCGCCAGCAGTGAGCTCCGGCGGGTCTCCTACAATGAGCAGTTCTTC.